The rows below give T cell receptor beta chains drawn from one sample of a study of response to subunit inactivated influenza vaccine. TCRdb recomputed calls from the RT-PCR reads with MiXCR, one row per CDR3 protein. Of more than 450,000 distinct CDR3 sequences listed, roughly 10% are singletons. The material sequenced was PBMCs from blood, taken on the day of vaccination. The receptors come from a man aged 45-60 years who received an inactivated influenza vaccine. CDR3s include the opening cysteine and the closing phenylalanine or tryptophan. A D gene is named only where the DNA matches it firmly. Size values are once, few and many counts, or a class for expanded clones, and some rows have none.

size	V	J	D	CDR3	DNA
many	TRBV29-1	TRBJ2-5	-	CSARTPQETQYF	TGCAGCGCTAGGACACCTCAAGAGACCCAGTACTTC
few	TRBV20-1	TRBJ2-1	-	CSAQRGASYNEQFF	TGCAGTGCTCAGAGGGGGGCCTCTTACAATGAGCAGTTCTTC
-	TRBV27	TRBJ2-1	-	CASSSTVGHYNEQFF	TGTGCCAGCAGTTCCACCGTCGGGCATTACAATGAGCAGTTCTTC
-	TRBV12-3/TRBV12-4	TRBJ2-3	TRBD2	CASSLAVVGGNTDTQYF	TGTGCCAGCAGTTTAGCCGTAGTGGGGGGGAACACAGATACGCAGTATTTT
-	TRBV6-1	TRBJ1-3	-	CASRQGFSGNTIYF	TGTGCCAGCAGGCAGGGGTTCTCTGGAAACACCATATATTTT
few	TRBV7-9	TRBJ2-7	TRBD1	CASSITGTGGDEQYF	TGTGCCAGCAGCATAACCGGGACAGGGGGGGACGAGCAGTACTTC
-	TRBV7-2	TRBJ2-5	-	CASSLLLGGSGKTQYF	TGTGCCAGCAGCTTACTACTAGGAGGGTCAGGAAAGACCCAGTACTTC
many	TRBV11-1	TRBJ2-3	TRBD2	CASSPGLARVPDTQYF	TGTGCCAGCAGCCCGGGACTAGCGAGAGTTCCAGATACGCAGTATTTT
-	TRBV11-2	TRBJ2-3	-	CASSLMMGGTDTQYF	TGTGCCAGCAGCTTAATGATGGGGGGTACAGATACGCAGTATTTT
many	TRBV9	TRBJ2-1	-	CASSRGLENSYNEQFF	TGTGCCAGCAGCAGGGGTTTGGAAAACTCCTACAATGAGCAGTTCTTC
few	TRBV7-8	TRBJ2-5	TRBD2	CASSLELARRETQYF	TGTGCCAGCAGCTTAGAACTAGCGAGGAGAGAGACCCAGTACTTC
many	TRBV5-6	TRBJ2-2	-	CASSLYRSPGELFF	TGTGCCAGCAGCTTGTACCGATCCCCCGGGGAGCTGTTTTTT
few	TRBV6-2/TRBV6-3	TRBJ1-2	TRBD1	CASSYQTGAASNYGYTF	TGTGCCAGCAGTTACCAGACAGGGGCCGCATCTAACTATGGCTACACCTTC
-	TRBV29-1	TRBJ2-5	-	CSGEYVGGQETQYF	TGCAGCGGGGAATACGTTGGGGGGCAAGAGACCCAGTACTTC
-	TRBV20-1	TRBJ2-2	TRBD2	CSARASGGTNTGELFF	TGCAGTGCTAGAGCGAGCGGGGGGACGAACACCGGGGAGCTGTTTTTT
few	TRBV6-1	TRBJ2-5	-	CASSEAGETQYF	TGTGCCAGCAGTGAAGCAGGGGAGACCCAGTACTTC
few	TRBV4-3	TRBJ2-6	-	CASSQSPGANVLTF	TGCGCCAGCAGCCAAAGCCCTGGGGCCAACGTCCTGACTTTC
many	TRBV5-6	TRBJ2-1	-	CASSPQRQNNEQFF	TGTGCCAGCAGTCCCCAACGGCAGAACAATGAGCAGTTCTTC
once	TRBV12-3/TRBV12-4	TRBJ2-2	-	CASSRVQGAVTGELFF	TGTGCCAGCAGTCGAGTACAGGGCGCGGTCACCGGGGAGCTGTTTTTT
few	TRBV25-1	TRBJ2-1	-	CASRKAGRYNEQFF	TGTGCCAGCAGAAAAGCGGGCCGATACAATGAGCAGTTCTTC
-	TRBV10-3	TRBJ2-7	-	CAISEEGTLYEQYF	TGTGCCATCAGTGAGGAGGGTACCCTCTACGAGCAGTACTTC
few	TRBV4-3	TRBJ2-1	TRBD2	CASSQASGSRFF	TGCGCCAGCAGCCAAGCCAGCGGGAGTCGGTTCTTC
few	TRBV10-2	TRBJ1-5	-	CASRDSNSNQPQHF	TGCGCCAGCAGGGACAGCAATAGCAATCAGCCCCAGCATTTT
-	TRBV5-1	TRBJ2-1	TRBD1	CASSLIQGASYNEQFF	TGCGCCAGCAGCTTGATACAGGGGGCTTCCTACAATGAGCAGTTCTTC